Sequencing of this TCR beta chain was carried out in a study of radiation and T cells in renal cell carcinoma. The overall study: Nephrectomy followed 15 Gy stereotactic body radiation by 4 weeks. The study, taken as a whole, reports: Top tumor clonotypes rose in blood 2 weeks post-radiation, then contracted.

Remarks on this clone: Its antigen is currently unknown.

Measured with immunoSEQ multiplex PCR; TCRdb has only the in-frame clones, and not every one. The sample shows 140,000 or so clones, around nine tenths of them seen only once. The time point was: baseline pretreatment blood. Treatment noted: 15 Gy SBRT to primary tumor, nephrectomy 4 weeks later. After SBRT, blood was collected at 2 and 4 weeks, plus baseline. The patient's renal cell carcinoma had clear cell pathology. The CDR3 contains 15 residues. V dropped 0 bases and J dropped 6 bases, with 15 bases sitting between them. Germline CDR1 reads LNHNV; CDR2 reads YYDKDF (reference sequence). The receptor's source is a woman between 50 and 59 years old with renal cell carcinoma. Source: blood, taken from a patient whose treatment included radiotherapy and nephrectomy. This chain joins TRBV15 and TRBJ2-7; TRBD1 or TRBD2 may be the D gene (5 bases each). The CDR3 sequence: CATSRDAPGTAEQYF. Written as DNA, the CDR3 is TGTGCCACCAGCAGAGATGCGCCGGGGACGGCCGAGCAGTACTTC.